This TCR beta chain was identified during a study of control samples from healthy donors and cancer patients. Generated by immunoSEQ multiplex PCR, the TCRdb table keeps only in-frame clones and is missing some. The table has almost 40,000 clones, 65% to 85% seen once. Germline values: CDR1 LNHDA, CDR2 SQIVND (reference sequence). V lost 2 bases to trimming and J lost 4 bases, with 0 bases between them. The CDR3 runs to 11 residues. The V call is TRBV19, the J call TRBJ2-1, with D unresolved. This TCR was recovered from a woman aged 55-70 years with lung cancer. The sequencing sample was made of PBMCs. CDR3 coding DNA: TGTGCCAGTAGTATATACAATGAGCAGTTCTTC. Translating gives CASSIYNEQFF.